This T cell receptor (beta chain) is drawn from a study of shared clonotypes between healthy human individuals. Points from the study as a whole: Compared with memory subsets, naive subsets generally had larger estimated richness.

The CDR3 sequence is 16 residues long. Germline V gives CDR1 SGHNT, CDR2 YYREEE (reference sequence). V was clipped by 6 bases and J by 1 base; unmatched bases: 10. In this sample, this clone turned up once. Its antigen is currently unknown. TCRdb's copy holds only in-frame clones and misses some; the assay was immunoSEQ multiplex PCR. The profile shows about 960,000 clones, roughly 72% of them singletons. The chain has TRBV5-4 and TRBJ2-5, with 9 bases matching TRBD1. The TCR originated in a man in his late teens or twenties in good health. The sequencing sample was made of memory CD4+ T cells sorted from blood. Subset in this sample: CD45RA-negative fraction. The CDR3 loop reads CASNRGTGPLQETQYF. DNA of the CDR3: TGTGCCAGCAACAGAGGGACAGGGCCCCTCCAAGAGACCCAGTACTTC.